This T cell receptor beta chain was sequenced during a study of OX40 agonist ivuxolimab in advanced cancers. Study background: Earlier treatment with anti-PD-1, anti-PD-L1 or anti-CTLA-4 was permitted, and roughly 40% had received some. Partial responses were achieved by three patients: one hepatocellular carcinoma, two cutaneous melanoma. Study results and limitations: Averaged across samples, CD8+ T cells carried more expanded clones than CD4+ did. Which antigen the expanded peripheral T cells recognized is unknown.

Some clones are missing from TCRdb's copy, which holds only in-frame ones; the method was immunoSEQ multiplex PCR. The repertoire holds some 32,000 clones, with roughly 84% as singletons. Comments on this clone: Its antigen is undetermined.

Trimming stripped 3 bases from V and 8 bases from J, with 21 bases between. Germline V gene data show CDR1 as SGDLS and CDR2 as YYNGEE. The CDR3 totals 16 residues. The receptor comes from an adult with an advanced solid tumor such as melanoma, head and neck, liver or kidney cancer. The starting material was CD4+ or CD8+ T cells sorted from blood, obtained in a trial of the OX40 agonist ivuxolimab. The V gene is TRBV9, the J gene TRBJ2-1; TRBD1 or TRBD2 may be the D gene (6 bases each). DNA for the CDR3: TGTGCCAGCAGCGGACCTCGGGCGAAGGGGGACTATGAGCAGTTCTTC. This gives the protein CASSGPRAKGDYEQFF.